The text below deals with one TCR beta chain. As yet, its antigen is unknown. Clones were read by immunoSEQ multiplex PCR, and TCRdb kept only the in-frame ones, dropping some. The sample lists approximately 77,000 clones, roughly 90% occurring once. With 5 bases clipped from V and 10 bases from J, the junction kept 11 bases outside the gene matches. The germline CDR1 and CDR2 sequences are MDHEN and SYDVKM. The CDR3 consists of 17 residues. The sample belongs to a study of T cell responses to AZD1222 COVID-19 vaccine. Study conclusions and caveats: Receipt of two AZD1222 doses was followed by a rise in Spike-specific TCR breadth and depth. Clonal diversity was possibly underestimated, and white British individuals and females predominated among donors.

Sequencing was performed on peripheral blood, taken 28 days after the second AZD1222 dose. This receptor was obtained from an adult who received the AZD1222 COVID-19 vaccine. The chain recombines TRBV28 with TRBJ2-2; 15 positions agree with TRBD2. The CDR3: CASSRPGLAGGQVELFF. In nucleotides, the CDR3 is TGTGCCAGCAGTCGCCCAGGACTAGCGGGAGGGCAAGTGGAGCTGTTTTTT. The variable domain in full, completed from reference TRBV28 and TRBJ2-2, reads DVKVTQSSRYLVKRTGEKVFLECVQDMDHENMFWYRQDPGLGLRLIYFSYDVKMKEKGDIPEGYSVSREKKERFSLILESASTNQTSMYLCASSRPGLAGGQVELFFGEGSRLTVL.